Described below is a single T cell receptor (beta chain) sequence and its context. Its antigen is not known. Libraries for TCRalpha and TCRbeta carried sample barcodes and unique molecular identifiers via 5'RACE. TCRdb called the 5' RACE reads again in MiXCR, with one record for every CDR3 protein. The sample has about 470,000 distinct CDR3 sequences; roughly 25% are singletons. This sample is drawn from a study of T-cell memory formation after mild COVID-19. Study-level information: TCR clusters mostly belonged to single donors. Findings and caveats of the study: CD4+ contracting clones lay mainly in CM and EM, CD8+ ones in EMRA.

Germline loops: CDR1 DFQATT, CDR2 SNEGSKA (reference sequence). V was pared by 6 bases and J by 3 bases, with 34 bases between. This CDR3 spans 20 amino acids. The sequenced material came from PBMCs or a T cell subset sorted from them (not recorded which). The rearrangement uses TRBV20-1 and TRBJ2-3; tentatively, D is TRBD1 (6 bases). This receptor was obtained from an adult woman who had mild COVID-19 (a few samples of this study predate the infection). Cell type and time point are not known. The CDR3 sequence: CSAPFKRRIGGTLMTDTQYF. In DNA form, the CDR3 reads TGCAGTGCCCCGTTTAAGCGTCGGATTGGGGGCACCCTAATGACAGATACGCAGTATTTT.